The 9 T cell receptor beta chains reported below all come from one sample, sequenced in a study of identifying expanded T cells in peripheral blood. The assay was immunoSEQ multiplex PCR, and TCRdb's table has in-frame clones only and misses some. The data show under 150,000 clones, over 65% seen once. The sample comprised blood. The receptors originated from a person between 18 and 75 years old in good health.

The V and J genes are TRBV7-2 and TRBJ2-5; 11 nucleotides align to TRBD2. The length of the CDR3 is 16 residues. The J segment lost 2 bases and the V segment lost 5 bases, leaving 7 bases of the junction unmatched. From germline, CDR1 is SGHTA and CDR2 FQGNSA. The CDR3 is CASSQGGLAVQETQYF. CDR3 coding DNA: TGTGCCAGCAGCCAAGGGGGACTAGCGGTTCAAGAGACCCAGTACTTC.

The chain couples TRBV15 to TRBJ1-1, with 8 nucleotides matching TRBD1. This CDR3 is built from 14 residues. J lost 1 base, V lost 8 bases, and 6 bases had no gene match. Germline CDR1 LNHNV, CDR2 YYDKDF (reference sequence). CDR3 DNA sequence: TGTGCCACCCTGGACAGGGAAGGGAACACTGAAGCTTTCTTT. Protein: CATLDREGNTEAFF.

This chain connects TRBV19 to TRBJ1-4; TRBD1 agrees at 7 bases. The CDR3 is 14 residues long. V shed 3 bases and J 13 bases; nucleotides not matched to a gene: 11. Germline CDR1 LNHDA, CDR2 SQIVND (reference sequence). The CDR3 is CASSIGTVNVGLFF. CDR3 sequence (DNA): TGTGCCAGTAGTATCGGGACAGTGAATGTGGGACTGTTTTTT.

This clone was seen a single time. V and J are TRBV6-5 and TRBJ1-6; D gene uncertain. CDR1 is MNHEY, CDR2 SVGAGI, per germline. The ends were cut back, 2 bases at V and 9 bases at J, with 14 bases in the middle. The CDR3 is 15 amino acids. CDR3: CASSYGWTLGSPLHF. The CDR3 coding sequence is TGTGCCAGCAGTTACGGCTGGACCTTAGGTTCACCCCTCCACTTT.

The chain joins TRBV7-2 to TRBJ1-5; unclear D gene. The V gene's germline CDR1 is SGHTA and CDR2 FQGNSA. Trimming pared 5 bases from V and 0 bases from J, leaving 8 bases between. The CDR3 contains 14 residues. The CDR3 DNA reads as TGTGCCAGCAGCCCTCAGTATAGCAATCAGCCCCAGCATTTT. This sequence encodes CASSPQYSNQPQHF.

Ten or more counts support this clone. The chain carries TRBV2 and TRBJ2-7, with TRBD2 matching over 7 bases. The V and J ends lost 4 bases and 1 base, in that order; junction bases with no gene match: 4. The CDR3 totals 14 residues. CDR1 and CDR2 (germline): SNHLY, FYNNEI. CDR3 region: CASSGAGRSYEQYF. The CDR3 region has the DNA TGTGCCAGCAGTGGAGCGGGGCGTTCCTACGAGCAGTACTTC.

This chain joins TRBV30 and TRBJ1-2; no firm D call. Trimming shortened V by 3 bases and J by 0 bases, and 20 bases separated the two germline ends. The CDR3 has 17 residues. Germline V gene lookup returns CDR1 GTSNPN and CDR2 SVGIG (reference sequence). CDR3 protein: CAWSRRHRITTNYGYTF. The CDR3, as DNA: TGTGCCTGGAGCCGGAGGCACCGGATAACCACTAACTATGGCTACACCTTC.

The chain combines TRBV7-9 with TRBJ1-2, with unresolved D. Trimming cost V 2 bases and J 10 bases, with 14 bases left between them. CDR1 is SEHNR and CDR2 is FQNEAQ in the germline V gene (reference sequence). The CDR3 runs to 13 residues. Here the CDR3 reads CASSLSVSMDYTF. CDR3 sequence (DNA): TGTGCCAGCAGCTTATCCGTGTCTATGGACTACACCTTC.

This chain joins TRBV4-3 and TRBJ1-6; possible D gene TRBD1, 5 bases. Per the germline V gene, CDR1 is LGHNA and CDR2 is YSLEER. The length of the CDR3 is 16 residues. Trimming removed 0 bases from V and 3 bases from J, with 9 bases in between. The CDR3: CASSQEIRDYNSPLHF. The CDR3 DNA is TGCGCCAGCAGCCAAGAAATCAGGGACTATAATTCACCCCTCCACTTT.